Listed below are T cell receptor beta chains from one sample, sequenced in a study of post-analysis software for immune sequencing data. TCRdb re-called the PCR reads through MiXCR, storing one row per CDR3 protein. The top ten clones hold 1.5% of a sample with roughly 180,000 distinct CDR3 sequences, approximately 30% of them seen once. Input material: blood. The receptor source for this set is a girl between 10 and 17 years old with multiple sclerosis. CDR3s leave out the opening cysteine and the closing phenylalanine or tryptophan. Each record gives: J gene, V gene, CDR3 protein.

J: TRBJ1-1; V: TRBV19; CDR3: ASSLDTGMNTEAF
J: TRBJ2-5; V: TRBV5-1; CDR3: ASYEGPQETQY
J: TRBJ2-3; V: TRBV20-1; CDR3: MLPKKDTDTQY
J: TRBJ1-1; V: TRBV7-2; CDR3: ASSLQGSTEAF
J: TRBJ2-3; V: TRBV21-1; CDR3: ARPPDTQY
J: TRBJ1-4; V: TRBV12-3/TRBV12-4; CDR3: ASSAVRFDERLF
J: TRBJ2-1; V: TRBV20-1; CDR3: SARAIPGNEQF
J: TRBJ2-7; V: TRBV6-2/TRBV6-3; CDR3: ASSYPPWGLADPSYEQY
J: TRBJ1-1; V: TRBV6-5; CDR3: ASSYSGLDTEAF
J: TRBJ2-7; V: TRBV28; CDR3: ASKQGGQRNYNEQY
J: TRBJ2-6; V: TRBV7-6; CDR3: ASSLQGGANVLT
J: TRBJ1-5; V: TRBV7-8; CDR3: ASSHNNPFRDRGNQPQH
J: TRBJ1-6; V: TRBV20-1; CDR3: SEIQQGRSSPLH
J: TRBJ2-6; V: TRBV28; CDR3: ASSLGGSSGANVLT
J: TRBJ1-1; V: TRBV6-5; CDR3: ASSYSNSWNTGAF
J: TRBJ1-1; V: TRBV5-1; CDR3: ASSLGTGSTEAF
J: TRBJ1-3; V: TRBV10-3; CDR3: AISETLFGNTIY
J: TRBJ1-3; V: TRBV12-3/TRBV12-4; CDR3: ASSYYRANTIY
J: TRBJ2-2; V: TRBV27; CDR3: ATKGLGELF
J: TRBJ2-1; V: TRBV20-1; CDR3: SASDLAGGGLYNEQF
J: TRBJ2-3; V: TRBV12-3/TRBV12-4; CDR3: ASSLSSTDTQY
J: TRBJ2-3; V: TRBV12-3/TRBV12-4; CDR3: ASSSRAETQY
J: TRBJ2-3; V: TRBV4-2; CDR3: ASSQDWWRERADTQY
J: TRBJ1-1; V: TRBV12-3/TRBV12-4; CDR3: ASSYERPTEAF
J: TRBJ2-5; V: TRBV2; CDR3: ASRPSGAGAQETQY
J: TRBJ1-6; V: TRBV12-3/TRBV12-4; CDR3: ASSFWGDSAYNSPLH
J: TRBJ2-7; V: TRBV7-9; CDR3: ASSLARDLRYEQY
J: TRBJ1-1; V: TRBV19; CDR3: ASSMRVSTEAF
J: TRBJ2-3; V: TRBV29-1; CDR3: SVQLGPSTDTQY
J: TRBJ2-3; V: TRBV7-9; CDR3: ASSFRLADTIKDTDTQY
J: TRBJ1-5; V: TRBV27; CDR3: ASSSHIPGPGDGSNQPQH
J: TRBJ2-5; V: TRBV28; CDR3: ASSPRTEAQY
J: TRBJ2-5; V: TRBV20-1; CDR3: SAPASASQETQY
J: TRBJ1-4; V: TRBV14; CDR3: ASSQDGEGNEKLF
J: TRBJ2-7; V: TRBV5-1; CDR3: ASSLGTGGSYEQY
J: TRBJ2-7; V: TRBV12-3/TRBV12-4; CDR3: ASSVKGSNYEQY
J: TRBJ2-5; V: TRBV20-1; CDR3: SASPGLGGETQY
J: TRBJ1-2; V: TRBV27; CDR3: ASSLMRNYGYT
J: TRBJ2-1; V: TRBV7-2; CDR3: ASSLVATSGSNEQF
J: TRBJ2-3; V: TRBV29-1; CDR3: SVAHLAERTDTQY